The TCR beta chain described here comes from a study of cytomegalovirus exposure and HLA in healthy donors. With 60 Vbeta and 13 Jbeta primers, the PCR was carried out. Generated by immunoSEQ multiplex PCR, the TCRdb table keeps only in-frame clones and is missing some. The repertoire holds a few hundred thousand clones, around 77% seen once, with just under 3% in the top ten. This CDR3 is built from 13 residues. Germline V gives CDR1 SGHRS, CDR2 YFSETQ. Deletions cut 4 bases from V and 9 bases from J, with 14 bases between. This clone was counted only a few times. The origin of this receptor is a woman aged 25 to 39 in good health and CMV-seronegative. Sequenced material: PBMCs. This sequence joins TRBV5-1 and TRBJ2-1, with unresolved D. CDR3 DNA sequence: TGCGCCAGCAGCACCGCCGCTAGTAGTGAGCAGTTCTTC. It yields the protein CASSTAASSEQFF.